This T cell receptor (beta chain) was retrieved from a study of shared clonotypes between healthy human individuals. The repertoire was sequenced with immunoSEQ multiplex PCR; TCRdb's copy has only in-frame clones and lacks some. Here the sample spans around 690,000 clones, 80% to 95% being singletons. General observations from the study: Generation probabilities of non-shared clonotypes were lower (relative to those shared by all four donors).

Comments on this clone: What it recognizes is unknown. The sample has other DNA sequences that encode this CDR3 too.

The CDR3 runs 14 residues. CDR1 and CDR2 (germline): SGHTA, FQGTGA. With 7 bases removed from V and 8 bases from J, the gap between germline ends came to 20 bases. The rearrangement links TRBV7-3 to TRBJ1-2; D gene uncertain. Sequenced material: memory CD8+ T cells from PBMCs. Documented subset: CD45RO+ cells pooled with CCR7-negative TemRA cells. This TCR came from a man aged 18-30 years in good health. Some clones in this sample may be carry-over from other donors' samples. The CDR3 region is CASKGQRGAVGYTF. As DNA, the CDR3 is TGTGCCAGCAAAGGGCAACGCGGAGCGGTGGGCTACACCTTC.